Listed here are 27 T cell receptor beta chains from one sample, sequenced in a study of regulatory T cells in long-lasting Graves disease. The TCR beta library used iRepertoire HTBI primers with Arm-PCR amplification of CDR3. MiXCR was run by TCRdb on the multiplex PCR reads, yielding one entry per CDR3 protein. The repertoire holds hundreds of thousands of distinct CDR3 sequences, with around a fifth as singletons. Time point meaning: persistent/refractory GD, antithyroid drugs over 5 years with positive TRAb. Extracted RNA from PBMCs served as the source of the TCR library. The sample in question was peripheral blood mononuclear cells (PBMCs), obtained when the disease was refractory, from a patient treated with antithyroid drugs. Receptors were obtained from a female donor with Graves disease.

This clonotype was recorded many times. The chain carries TRBV6-1 and TRBJ2-7; 8 bases agree with TRBD2. Germline trimming cut 1 base from V and 4 bases from J; bases unmatched to any gene: 3. There are 14 residues in the CDR3. Germline V CDR1 and CDR2: MNHNS, SASEGT. The CDR3 loop reads CASSEEAGEYEQYF. For the CDR3, the DNA is TGTGCCAGCAGTGAAGAAGCGGGAGAGTACGAGCAGTACTTC.

This clonotype was recorded a few times. The conserved phenylalanine or tryptophan normally closing the CDR3 is absent here, so this likely arose from a read error. The V call is TRBV7-2, the J call TRBJ1-2; D is unresolved. V shed 4 bases and J shed 8 bases, with 20 bases lying between them. This CDR3 comprises 15 residues. The V gene's germline CDR1 is SGHTA and CDR2 FQGNSA. The CDR3 region has the DNA TGTGCCAGCAGCTATAGGTCCGAGGGAGTCGCAGGCTACACCCTC. It encodes CASSYRSEGVAGYTL.

This clonotype was observed at least ten times. This chain links TRBV28 with TRBJ1-2; D is possibly TRBD1 (6 bases). The germline V and J ends were trimmed by 7 bases and 8 bases, with 17 bases remaining between them. This CDR3 comprises 13 residues. Germline CDR1 reads MDHEN; CDR2 reads SYDVKM. The CDR3 reads CASTQTRTAGYTF. CDR3 nucleotides: TGTGCCAGCACCCAAACCCGGACAGCCGGCTACACCTTC.

This clonotype occurred many times. The CDR3 loop reads CASSLRLDPLPQHF. The CDR3 region has the DNA TGTGCCAGCAGTTTGAGGCTTGATCCTCTGCCCCAGCATTTT. The V and J genes are TRBV12-3 or TRBV12-4 and TRBJ1-5; D uncertain. V was shortened by 3 bases and J by 9 bases, with 15 bases between the two germline ends. This CDR3 is 14 amino acids long.

CDR3 in amino acids: CASSFQGAERDTQYF. CDR3 coding DNA: TGTGCCAGCAGTTTTCAGGGGGCGGAGAGAGATACGCAGTATTTT. This chain joins TRBV28 and TRBJ2-3; 8 bases match TRBD1. The CDR3 spans 15 residues. The germline CDR1 and CDR2 sequences are MDHEN and SYDVKM. The ends lost 3 bases at V and 5 bases at J; junction bases unmatched: 7.

This clonotype was seen at least ten times. CDR3 coding DNA: TGCAGCGTTAGCGGGAGGGCCCTCTACGAGCAGTACTTC. It encodes CSVSGRALYEQYF. The chain couples TRBV29-1 to TRBJ2-7, with 10 bases that match TRBD2. Germline assignment: CDR1 SQVTM and CDR2 ANQGSEA. The CDR3 length is 13 residues. V lost 5 bases and J lost 3; bases outside the gene matches: 4.

This chain links TRBV13 with TRBJ1-6, with 8 bases lining up with TRBD1. J lost 11 bases, V lost 7 bases, and 7 bases had no gene match. The V gene's germline CDR1 is PRHDT and CDR2 FYEKMQ (reference sequence). The CDR3 sequence is 13 residues long. CDR3 nucleotide sequence: TGTGCCAGCACCTCCGACAGGGGAACACCCCTCCACTTT. This gives the protein CASTSDRGTPLHF.

This clonotype was detected a few times. A read error may produce the germline difference seen at one junction end. The V and J genes are TRBV11-2 and TRBJ1-1; D perhaps matches TRBD1 (5 bases). Germline V gives CDR1 SGHAT, CDR2 FQNNGV. CDR3 length equals 11 residues. CDR3 nucleotide sequence: TGTGCCAGCAGCTTAGGGGGGGAGTATTCTTTT. Translation gives CASSLGGEYSF.

The gene calls are TRBV3-1 and TRBJ1-2; D is ambiguous. V gave up 0 bases and J gave up 10 bases, with 9 bases separating them. Per the germline V gene, CDR1 is LGHDT and CDR2 is YNNKEL (reference sequence). The CDR3 runs to 12 residues. The CDR3 is CASSQDRLDYTF. The CDR3 region has the DNA TGTGCCAGCAGCCAAGACAGATTAGACTACACCTTC.

The chain is built from TRBV3-1 and TRBJ1-3, with D unresolved. V was trimmed by 0 bases and J by 0 bases, leaving 9 bases between them. The germline V gene has CDR1 LGHDT and CDR2 YNNKEL (reference sequence). The CDR3 spans 16 residues. CDR3 loop: CASSQEWATSGNTIYF. The CDR3 DNA reads TGTGCCAGCAGCCAAGAATGGGCGACCTCTGGAAACACCATATATTTT.

This clonotype appeared many times. The CDR3 bases are TGTGCCAGCAGTTTGGAAGTCAGGCCCTATGGCTACACCTTC. Its protein product is CASSLEVRPYGYTF. The chain carries TRBV28 and TRBJ1-2, with D unclear. The germline V gene encodes CDR1 MDHEN and CDR2 SYDVKM. The V end was cut by 3 bases, the J end by 4 bases, with 12 bases between. The CDR3 is 14 residues long.

This clonotype was seen ten or more times. The rearrangement uses TRBV19 and TRBJ1-4; TRBD1 is a possible D gene (5 bases). V shed 7 bases and J shed 4 bases, with 16 bases lying between them. CDR1 is LNHDA and CDR2 is SQIVND in the germline V gene (reference sequence). This CDR3 is 15 amino acids long. The CDR3 DNA reads as TGTGCCAGTACCCGGGGGGGGGTTGGTAATGAAAAACTGTTTTTT. This sequence encodes CASTRGGVGNEKLFF.

The chain carries TRBV12-3 or TRBV12-4 and TRBJ1-4; D is unclear. Trimming removed 3 bases at V and 4 bases at J, with 9 bases between. CDR3 size: 14 residues. CDR3 DNA sequence: TGTGCCAGCAGTTTCCACCAGGTTAATGAAAAACTGTTTTTT. Its protein product is CASSFHQVNEKLFF.

The V and J genes are TRBV20-1 and TRBJ2-7; TRBD2 matches 10 bases. The CDR3 is made up of 15 amino acids. Germline CDR1 reads DFQATT; CDR2 reads SNEGSKA (reference sequence). With 0 bases clipped from V and 1 base from J, the junction kept 3 bases outside the gene matches. CDR3 nucleotides: TGCAGTGCTAGAGATGGACTAGCGGATTCCTACGAGCAGTACTTC. This sequence encodes CSARDGLADSYEQYF.

With regard to this clonotype: This could be a read error, since a much larger clone is one nucleotide away. The gene calls are TRBV6-2 or TRBV6-3 and TRBJ2-5; weak D call: TRBD2 (7 bases). CDR1 and CDR2 from the germline V gene are MNHEY and SVGEGT. The CDR3 sequence is 15 residues long. Here the CDR3 reads CASSYLGGAQETLYF. The CDR3 DNA sequence: TGTGCCAGCAGTTACTTGGGGGGGGCCCAAGAGACCCTGTACTTC.

This clonotype was seen repeatedly, ten times or more. The gene calls are TRBV20-1 and TRBJ1-1; TRBD1 matches at 8 bases. Unmatched junction bases numbered 2, after V lost 1 base and J lost 1 base. Germline V gene lookup returns CDR1 DFQATT and CDR2 SNEGSKA (reference sequence). CDR3 length: 14 amino acids. In DNA, the CDR3 is TGCAGTGCTAGAGCAGGGGGCTGGAACACTGAAGCTTTCTTT. Amino acid sequence: CSARAGGWNTEAFF.

This clonotype was found many times. V and J are TRBV6-9 and TRBJ1-2; no clear D gene. Trimming removed 1 base from V and 10 bases from J, with 10 bases in between. The germline V gene encodes CDR1 MNHGY and CDR2 SVAAGI. The CDR3 totals 12 residues. Here the CDR3 DNA reads TGTGCCAGCAGTTATTTCGAGCGGGACTACACCTTC. Its translation is CASSYFERDYTF.

Many counts were recorded for this clonotype. The chain uses TRBV28 and TRBJ2-7; D is possibly TRBD1 (6 bases). Germline CDR1 MDHEN, CDR2 SYDVKM. V was shortened by 6 bases and J by 2 bases, with 17 bases between the two germline ends. The CDR3 has 15 residues. CDR3 protein: CASRLIGPGAYEQYF. The CDR3 bases are TGTGCCAGCAGACTTATCGGCCCAGGGGCCTACGAGCAGTACTTC.

The chain employs TRBV20-1 and TRBJ1-6; 8 bases are shared with TRBD1. Per germline, CDR1 DFQATT and CDR2 SNEGSKA (reference sequence). V was clipped by 0 bases and J by 7 bases; unmatched bases: 8. This CDR3 contains 16 residues. CDR3: CSARDLGTGPNSPLHF. The CDR3 DNA sequence: TGCAGTGCTAGAGATTTGGGGACAGGCCCCAATTCACCCCTCCACTTT.

The V call is TRBV18, the J call TRBJ2-7; 7 bases fit TRBD1. Germline V lookup: CDR1 KGHSH, CDR2 LQKENI. The V and J ends lost 3 bases and 2 bases, in that order; junction bases with no gene match: 4. This CDR3 has 14 residues. In DNA form, the CDR3 reads TGTGCCAGCTCACCCAGGGGACAGACCTACGAGCAGTACTTC. Protein: CASSPRGQTYEQYF.

With regard to this clonotype: One end of the junction fails to match germline, which may point to a read error. The gene calls are TRBV9 and TRBJ1-1; 8 bases fit TRBD1. CDR1 is SGDLS, CDR2 YYNGEE, per germline. The length of the CDR3 is 13 residues. CDR3 amino acids: CASNVKAGGAAFF. In nucleotides, the CDR3 is TGTGCCAGCAACGTAAAGGCAGGGGGCGCAGCTTTCTTT. The full variable domain, completed using reference TRBV9 and TRBJ1-1, is DSGVTQTPKHLITATGQRVTLRCSPRSGDLSVYWYQQSLDQGLQFLIQYYNGEERAKGNILERFSAQQFPDLHSELNLSSLELGDSALYFCASNVKAGGAAFFGQGTRLTVV.

About this clonotype: This may come from a read error, since a much larger clone is one base off. This chain links TRBV27 with TRBJ1-1, with 8 bases fitting TRBD1. The CDR3 spans 13 residues. J gave up 9 bases and V 5 bases, and 8 bases lay outside the gene matches. The germline gives CDR1 MNHEY, CDR2 SMNVEV (reference sequence). CDR3 DNA: TGTGCCAGCAGTCAACAGGGGGGTCCAAAAGCTTTCTTT. Translation gives CASSQQGGPKAFF.

The sample holds many counts of this clonotype. The chain has TRBV5-8 and TRBJ2-2; TRBD2 agrees at 9 bases. Germline V gene data show CDR1 as SGHTS and CDR2 as YDEGEE. J lost 5 bases, V lost 4 bases, and 12 bases had no gene match. CDR3 length: 17 amino acids. The CDR3 sequence: CASSPGDTTSGTGELFF. In nucleotides, the CDR3 is TGTGCCAGCAGCCCCGGAGACACGACTAGCGGTACCGGGGAGCTGTTTTTT.

This clonotype was found a few times. The V call is TRBV20-1, the J call TRBJ2-7; 10 bases are a match to TRBD1. The CDR3 spans 14 residues. V lost 1 base to trimming and J lost 3 bases; unmatched junction nucleotides: 3. The germline CDR1 and CDR2 sequences are DFQATT and SNEGSKA (reference sequence). DNA for the CDR3: TGCAGTGCTAGAGGCGGACAGGGGGACTACGAGCAGTACTTC. Amino acid sequence: CSARGGQGDYEQYF.

V gene TRBV19 combines with J gene TRBJ2-6; D is ambiguous. The V gene lost 7 bases and the J gene lost 0 bases, with 7 bases spanning the gap. Germline values: CDR1 LNHDA, CDR2 SQIVND (reference sequence). This CDR3 is built from 14 residues. As DNA, the CDR3 is TGTGCCAGTACCGAAAACTCTGGGGCCAACGTCCTGACTTTC. It specifies CASTENSGANVLTF.

CDR3 residues: CASSLVVTVKTF. CDR3 DNA: TGTGCCAGCAGCTTAGTTGTAACAGTGAAAACCTTC. This chain joins TRBV7-2 and TRBJ1-2; D is unclear. V lost 1 base, J lost 14 bases, and 14 bases lay in between. This CDR3 is 12 amino acids long. Germline V gene data show CDR1 as SGHTA and CDR2 as FQGNSA.

V is TRBV19 and J is TRBJ1-5; D ambiguous. CDR3 length equals 15 residues. Germline lookup yields CDR1 LNHDA and CDR2 SQIVND (reference sequence). Trimming cost V 4 bases and J 2 bases, with 12 bases left between them. For the CDR3, the DNA is TGTGCCAGTAGTACGGCGGGAGGTGGCAATCAGCCCCAGCATTTT. It encodes CASSTAGGGNQPQHF.